This T cell receptor (beta chain) was recovered during a study of blood T cell repertoires in COVID-19. The wider study: Sample material is recorded as cDNA or gDNA derived from T cells, B-cell-depleted T cells, or PBMCs.

Germline V lookup: CDR1 MNHNS, CDR2 SASEGT. The germline V and J ends were trimmed by 1 base and 6 bases, with 19 bases remaining between them. CDR3 length equals 17 residues. Per the authors' pipeline: Reference gene primer amplification in the assay estimated nucleated cell counts. Generated by immunoSEQ multiplex PCR, the TCRdb table keeps only in-frame clones and is missing some. That table furnishes V, J and clone size, whereas the DNA furnished D and trimming. The sample consists of over 400,000 clones, approximately 90% of them appearing once. J is TRBJ1-5 and V is TRBV6-1; D is perhaps TRBD1 (6 bases). This clonotype originated in a woman in her thirties with active or convalescent COVID-19. Sequencing was performed on peripheral blood. The CDR3 sequence is CASSEVIRQGTGQPQHF. DNA for the CDR3: TGTGCCAGCAGTGAAGTGATACGGCAGGGGACGGGTCAGCCCCAGCATTTT.